This T cell receptor beta chain was obtained from a study of post-analysis software for immune sequencing data. The overall study: Relapsing-remitting, secondary progressive and progressive-relapsing forms made up the multiple sclerosis disease courses.

Concerning this clonotype: The antigen remains unidentified. In this CDR3 the conserved last residue, phenylalanine or tryptophan, is missing, so a read error is likely.

Study-wide results and limits: Compared with controls, patients showed significantly lower normalized Chao1 diversity. Higher frequency in patients than in controls was seen for 5 or 6 TRBV segments, with TRBV5-6, TRBV5-1 and TRBV20-1 among them.

The germline CDR1 and CDR2 sequences are SGHVS and FQNEAQ. The V and J ends lost 1 base and 2 bases respectively, with 12 bases between them. The CDR3 length is 17 residues. TCR beta cDNA libraries had unique molecular identifiers. Roughly 0.5 million cDNA molecules were obtained from around 1 to 9.1 million T cells. One entry per CDR3 protein results from TCRdb running MiXCR on the PCR reads. The sample consists of about 540,000 distinct CDR3 sequences, 34% of them appearing once. This receptor was obtained from a girl aged 2-17 years with multiple sclerosis. Sequencing was performed on blood. This sequence joins TRBV7-8 and TRBJ2-6, with D tentatively TRBD1 or TRBD2 (6 bases each). The CDR3, as DNA: TGTGCCAGCAGCTTAGACCCAGGGGAGGCTGGGGCCAACGTCCTGACTTGC. Its translation: CASSLDPGEAGANVLTC.